This is a list of T cell receptor beta chains from one sample in a study of blood T cells in healthy people across ages. One entry per CDR3 protein, called by TCRdb with MiXCR from the 5' RACE reads. The repertoire holds approximately 1.5 million distinct CDR3 sequences, about 31% seen once, with 10% to 12% in the top ten. The sequenced sample was blood. These receptor sequences come from a woman aged 25 to 39 in good health. CDR3s leave out the opening cysteine and the closing phenylalanine or tryptophan.

v_call	j_call	cdr3_aa
TRBV27	TRBJ2-7	ASGQTGANEQY
TRBV11-2	TRBJ1-2	ASSGSGGRQGYT
TRBV3-1	TRBJ2-7	ASSQWDRNYEQY
TRBV20-1	TRBJ2-1	SAGPEQF
TRBV27	TRBJ1-5	ASSAGTGVNQPQH
TRBV6-1	TRBJ1-1	ASTFGRQGGNTEAF
TRBV29-1	TRBJ1-1	SVDKGADTEAF
TRBV29-1	TRBJ2-5	SVEGAFRVGETQY
TRBV6-7	TRBJ1-2	ASSYSFRRGYT
TRBV20-1	TRBJ2-5	SARDPARETQY
TRBV12-3/TRBV12-4	TRBJ2-7	ASSHQGGESEQY
TRBV5-1	TRBJ2-1	ASSSTGTTALNEQF
TRBV5-1	TRBJ2-1	ASSRGVAGGNEQF
TRBV20-1	TRBJ2-3	SARDQAGAITDTQY
TRBV12-3/TRBV12-4	TRBJ2-5	ASSPRGAETQY
TRBV9	TRBJ1-6	ASSVHSGSPLH
TRBV10-3	TRBJ2-3	AISGDSDTQY
TRBV12-3/TRBV12-4	TRBJ2-5	ASSPGLALATQY
TRBV20-1	TRBJ2-3	SARDSGRGLDTQY
TRBV3-1	TRBJ1-2	ASRSRQGAEGYT
TRBV7-6	TRBJ1-2	ASSPGMAHSYGYT
TRBV5-1	TRBJ2-7	ASSSDGGVGYEQY
TRBV4-1	TRBJ1-1	ASSHGQLTTEAF
TRBV20-1	TRBJ2-6	SASRGGTGANVLT
TRBV27	TRBJ1-1	ASKTLGGNTEAF
TRBV4-1	TRBJ2-5	ASSQDSRLAGQETQY
TRBV28	TRBJ2-5	ASSLSWGGDQY
TRBV28	TRBJ2-3	ASSPGVSGYTDTQY
TRBV28	TRBJ2-3	AGSPLAGSSTDTQY
TRBV20-1	TRBJ2-5	SARQLVQETQY
TRBV20-1	TRBJ1-5	SAPDGNQPQH
TRBV5-1	TRBJ2-7	ASSTDSREQY
TRBV29-1	TRBJ2-2	SVSIEGVVEELF
TRBV24-1	TRBJ2-1	ATSVPGTGKQEQF
TRBV7-8	TRBJ2-7	ASSIGLVVYEQY
TRBV3-1	TRBJ1-1	ASSQDTGGRNTEAF
TRBV6-1	TRBJ2-5	ASSEPSPPGAQY
TRBV10-2	TRBJ1-5	ASSTNRDNQPQH
TRBV3-1	TRBJ2-1	ASSPSPVLESNEQF
TRBV7-2	TRBJ2-1	ASSLTGQGGNEQF
TRBV7-9	TRBJ1-4	ASSSGQSGEKLF